The 2 T cell receptor beta chains below come from one sample, sequenced in a study of OX40 agonist ivuxolimab in advanced cancers. Library preparation employed the immunoSEQ multiplex PCR assay. Here the immuneACCESS table is served through TCRdb, limited to in-frame sequences with V and J called. Missing clones are a known gap in these copies; in checked studies unresolved V genes cover under half, and the rest lacks a known reason. This sample comprises around 60,000 clones, 70% to 80% of them detected only once. The ten largest clones capture 9.5% to 13% of the sample. The material sequenced was CD4+ or CD8+ T cells sorted from blood, taken in a trial of the OX40 agonist ivuxolimab. The receptors derive from an adult with an advanced solid tumor such as melanoma, head and neck, liver or kidney cancer.

This chain links TRBV7-2 with TRBJ1-5; D is ambiguous. Germline values: CDR1 SGHTA, CDR2 FQGNSA. This CDR3 is built from 15 residues. The V end lost 2 bases, the J end lost 2 bases, and 10 bases lay between the germline ends. The DNA of the CDR3 is TGTGCCAGCAGCTTAAATTGGGGTGGCAATCAGCCCCAGCATTTT. Translation gives CASSLNWGGNQPQHF.

The gene calls are TRBV28 and TRBJ1-2, with 7 bases fitting TRBD1. The junction had 6 bases not matched to a gene; V was cut back by 8 bases and J by 6 bases. Germline V gives CDR1 MDHEN, CDR2 SYDVKM. The CDR3 extends over 12 amino acids. In DNA, the CDR3 is TGTGCCAGCCAAAGACAGGGTCATGGCTACACCTTC. Its translation is CASQRQGHGYTF.